This TCR beta chain was captured by sequencing in a study of regulatory T cells in long-lasting Graves disease (dated by TCRdb to the early 2020s). As for the study more broadly: Newly diagnosed Graves' disease patients had taken antithyroid drugs for less than 3 months. A total of about 35 samples underwent TCR sequencing, from 13 patients with persistent Graves' disease and approximately 20 patients with newly diagnosed Graves' disease. Peripheral blood TCR sequencing and RNA sequencing compared persistent Graves' disease patients with newly diagnosed Graves' disease patients. The study was conducted in China and was registered as a clinical trial.

The library was obtained by multiplex PCR. The data were produced on an Illumina HiSeq 4000. iRepertoire HTBI primers and Arm-PCR amplification of CDR3 regions were used to construct TCR beta libraries. Gel purification was performed on PCR products prior to sequencing. In the authors' own workflow: Across samples, about 64 TRBV and approximately 15 TRBJ segments were identified and used for gene usage analysis of CDR3 amino acid clonotypes. Filtered high-quality paired reads were merged into contigs using COPE and FqMerger. BLAST was used to align contigs to the IMGT TRBV, TRBD and TRBJ reference genes, and CDR3 was defined following IMGT. Highly expanded clones were defined as clonotypes with a frequency above 0.1%. Repertoire diversity was measured by Shannon entropy, and V-J evenness by the Gini coefficient. Public clonotypes were defined as clonotypes shared by more than one individual. TCRdb itself trimmed the public reads at Q25 with fastp, ran MiXCR and retained productive beta chains. For every CDR3 protein sequence, its rows merge into one entry that carries the most common genes and DNA. Here the V and J calls rest on TCRdb's processing, not on the authors' analysis. Counted in this sample were a few hundred thousand distinct CDR3 sequences; about 10% of them appeared once. Of the sample, approximately 19% is held by the ten largest clones.

This clonotype was seen a handful of times. It has no known antigen specificity. Base qualities are not provided; no much larger clone lies one nucleotide away. The sample's time point, from its label and the paper: newly diagnosed GD, antithyroid drugs for less than 3 months. For both TCR sequencing and RNA sequencing, RNA was extracted from PBMCs using TRIzol. The diagnosis of Graves' disease followed American Thyroid Association guidelines. Patients were recruited from an endocrinology department in Xi'an, China. Each patient gave 8.5 to 9.5 milliliters of peripheral blood, collected in an EDTA anticoagulant tube. Ficoll Paque Plus density gradient separation was used to isolate PBMCs, and no additional T cell sorting was done. An Agilent 2100 Bioanalyzer and agarose gel were used to assess RNA quality, and a NanoDrop 2000 was used to measure RNA concentration. Ends trimmed: V by 0 bases, J by 7 bases; bases unmatched to a gene: 11. The CDR3 sequence holds 17 residues, the cysteine and phenylalanine included. Here the CDR3 DNA is all that survives: 51 bases in frame from base 1. Taken from the germline V gene, the CDR1 and CDR2 loops are SGHVS and FQNEAQ.

What the authors observed across the whole study: Because the primary lesion, thyroid tissue, could not be accessed, the study looked at peripheral blood alone. The small sample size was acknowledged by the authors as a limitation that may reduce accuracy. Sequencing and analysis were limited to the TCR beta chain. Persistent Graves' disease patients showed lower TCR Shannon entropy and fewer highly expanded clones than newly diagnosed patients, suggesting clonal expansion. TRBV28, TRBJ1-2 and TRBJ2-5 were preferentially used in persistent disease, while TRBV20-1 and TRBJ2-1 were favored in newly diagnosed disease. More public clonotypes were shared among persistent patients (2,741) than among newly diagnosed patients (966).

This sample was also put to use in a study of T cells in Graves' hyperthyroidism and ophthalmopathy. From the second report: A patient counted as having stable Graves' hyperthyroidism if no progression to ophthalmopathy occurred over 18 months of follow-up. The hyperthyroidism patients were between 18 and 65 years old and newly diagnosed, with a disease duration of less than 2 months. Any patient with an uncontrolled infection, another autoimmune disease, pregnancy or lactation was excluded. Diagnoses relied on clinical symptoms, serum thyroxine and TRAb, thyroid ultrasound and orbital computed tomography. The TCR CDR3 was subjected to a first round of RT-PCR using the HTBI primer set and the Qiagen OneStep RT-PCR kit. Most expanded thyroid clonotypes (frequency above 0.001) were also detected in blood, a finding suggesting that blood repertoires may reflect thyroid immune responses. A model built on a 13 V-J signature distinguished ophthalmopathy from stable hyperthyroidism, reaching 85% to 90% sensitivity and 81% to 83% specificity in cross-validation and 80%/75% in testing. In validation, the model predicted progression to ophthalmopathy a median of approximately 6.6 months before onset, with roughly 70% sensitivity and about 72% specificity. A discovery cohort of roughly 100 patients, about 43 with Graves' ophthalmopathy and 55 to 60 with stable Graves' hyperthyroidism, was used to find distinguishing TCR V-J signatures. An independent validation cohort of under 20 hyperthyroidism patients and approximately 17 patients who later progressed to ophthalmopathy tested prospective prediction of ophthalmopathy. For training and testing, the 100 or so patients in the discovery cohort were randomly divided in a 7:3 ratio. In addition, the study compared T-cell repertoires in thyroid tissue and in blood from about six Graves' hyperthyroidism patients. After blood sampling, hyperthyroidism patients were treated with methimazole at a starting dose of 30 mg daily, and ophthalmopathy patients were treated with high-dose intravenous methylprednisolone. A second multiplex PCR round built the libraries, followed by size selection and purification. Libraries were sequenced paired-end with 100 bp reads on an Illumina HiSeq2000. SOAPnuke was used to process the raw data, removing reads that contained adapters or uncalled bases, had a mean Phred below 15, or lacked an exact match to the constant primer or identifier. COPE v1.2.5 was used to merge high-quality paired reads, and clonotypes were defined as unique nucleotide sequences. MiTCR v1.1 was used to align clonotypes to the IMGT TRBV, TRBD and TRBJ reference segments. The analysis was restricted to V-J combinations with a frequency above 0.0001, which together covered around 99% of the repertoires. The TCS score was defined as F50 (clonal expansion) divided by E x V (chaos), with BLOSUM62-based TCRdist calculated between CDR3 peptides within each V-J. Welch's t-statistics and random forest reduced around 510 V-J features to 13, which were used in a naive Bayes classifier (R e1071). Sample size was not statistically predetermined, and investigators were not blinded to group allocation. The paper reports TCR Vbeta CDR3 sequencing of roughly 140 peripheral blood samples: under 45 ophthalmopathy, 70 to 85 hyperthyroidism and approximately 17 progressor patients.

The receptor chain draws on TRBV7-8 and TRBJ1-1; 10 nucleotides in the junction match TRBD1. The receptor's source is a young woman with Graves disease. Donor details come from another sample of the same person, matched by shared clones. The sequencing here drew on peripheral blood mononuclear cells (PBMCs), taken at new diagnosis, from a patient treated with antithyroid drugs. The nucleotide sequence reads as follows: TGTGCCAGCAGCTTAGCGGGACAGGGGATTCTCGATCTTGAAGCTTTCTTT. Its product reads: CASSLAGQGILDLEAFF.